This T cell receptor (beta chain) was recorded in a study of cytomegalovirus exposure and HLA in healthy donors. Study outcomes and limitations: Researchers reportedly found TCR beta sequences accurately predicted most subjects' HLA-A and HLA-B alleles.

The CDR3 totals 16 residues. Germline CDR1 and CDR2: SGHRS and YFSETQ. Trimming at V came to 3 bases and at J to 5 bases, leaving 5 bases not matched to a gene. Note on this clone: Its cognate antigen is unknown.

With 60 Vbeta and 13 Jbeta primers, the PCR was carried out. Assay used: immunoSEQ multiplex PCR; TCRdb lists only in-frame clones, some missing. This table holds some 110,000 clones, 75% to 85% found once. The rearrangement joins TRBV5-1 to TRBJ2-1; 13 bases match TRBD2. The TCR comes from a man younger than 30 in good health and CMV-seronegative. The sample was PBMCs. CDR3 sequence: CASSSTGLAGDNEQFF. The CDR3 nucleotides are TGCGCCAGCAGCTCAACCGGACTAGCGGGAGACAATGAGCAGTTCTTC.